The entry that follows covers one TCR beta chain sequence. What it recognizes is unknown. This sample is drawn from a study of Ad26.COV2.S vaccination and SARS-CoV-2 variants. Broader study findings: Quantification of TCR breadth and depth may have yielded underestimates of total T cell responses.

The CDR3 consists of 15 residues. The V end lost 2 bases, the J end lost 6 bases, and 14 bases lay between the germline ends. Germline V gene lookup returns CDR1 SGHDT and CDR2 YYEEEE. Treatment in this sample: roughly 20 received Ad26.COV2.S at low or high dose, single or two shots; 5 received placebo; per-sample allocation not given. Repertoires come from day 63 after the first vaccine or placebo injection. TCRdb's table, derived via immunoSEQ multiplex PCR, lists solely in-frame clones and lacks some. The sample shows some 320,000 clones, more than 70% of them seen only once. This sequence was found in a person aged 18 to 59 who received the Ad26.COV2.S COVID-19 vaccine or a placebo. The chain uses TRBV5-6 and TRBJ1-4; no clear D gene. The material sequenced was peripheral blood, taken in a trial of Ad26.COV2.S vaccine versus placebo. In DNA, the CDR3 is TGTGCCAGCAGCTTCCCGGGATCTAGTCATGAAAAACTGTTTTTT. It translates to CASSFPGSSHEKLFF.